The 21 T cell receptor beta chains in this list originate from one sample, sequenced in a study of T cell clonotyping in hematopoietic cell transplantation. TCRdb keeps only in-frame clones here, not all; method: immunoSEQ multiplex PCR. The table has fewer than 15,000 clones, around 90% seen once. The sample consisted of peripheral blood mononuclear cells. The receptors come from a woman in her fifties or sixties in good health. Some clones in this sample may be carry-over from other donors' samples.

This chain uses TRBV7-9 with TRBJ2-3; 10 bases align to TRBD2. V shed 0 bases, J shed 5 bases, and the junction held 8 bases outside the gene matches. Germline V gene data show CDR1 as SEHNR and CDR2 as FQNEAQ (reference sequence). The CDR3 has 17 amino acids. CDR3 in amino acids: CASSLAVLAGVVDTQYF. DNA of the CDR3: TGTGCCAGCAGCTTAGCGGTGCTAGCGGGGGTTGTAGATACGCAGTATTTT.

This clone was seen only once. CDR3 in amino acids: CASSRTGGRTEAFF. CDR3 nucleotides: TGTGCCAGCAGCCGGACAGGGGGCCGCACTGAAGCTTTCTTT. The V and J genes are TRBV11-1 and TRBJ1-1, with 11 bases identical to TRBD1. The germline V gene has CDR1 SGHAT and CDR2 FQDESV (reference sequence). V shed 5 bases, J shed 4 bases, and the junction held 3 bases outside the gene matches. The CDR3 is 14 residues long.

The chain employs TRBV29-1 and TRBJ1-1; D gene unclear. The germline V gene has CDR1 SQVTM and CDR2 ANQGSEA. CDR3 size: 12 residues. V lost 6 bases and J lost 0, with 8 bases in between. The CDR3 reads CSVGRLNTEAFF. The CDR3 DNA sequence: TGCAGCGTAGGACGGTTGAACACTGAAGCTTTCTTT.

The CDR3 bases are TGTGCCAGCAGCCGCTCAGACCAGGGGATAAGATCCATTGACAATGAGCAGTTCTTC. As protein: CASSRSDQGIRSIDNEQFF. J is TRBJ2-1 and V is TRBV7-9; a weak D match, TRBD1 (6 bases). Per germline, CDR1 SEHNR and CDR2 FQNEAQ (reference sequence). CDR3 length: 19 residues. Trimming cost V 5 bases and J 5 bases, with 28 bases left between them.

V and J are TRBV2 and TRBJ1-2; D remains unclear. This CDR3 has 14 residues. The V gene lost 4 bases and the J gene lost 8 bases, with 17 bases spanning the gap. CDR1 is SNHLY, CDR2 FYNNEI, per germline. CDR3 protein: CASSVRGTVVGYTF. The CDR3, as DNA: TGTGCCAGCAGTGTCCGTGGCACGGTTGTCGGCTACACCTTC.

CDR3 bases: TGTGCCAGCAAGGACAGGGTGAGCAATCAGCCCCAGCATTTT. Protein: CASKDRVSNQPQHF. This chain connects TRBV2 to TRBJ1-5; 8 positions agree with TRBD1. The CDR3 length is 14 residues. Germline lookup yields CDR1 SNHLY and CDR2 FYNNEI. V was clipped by 7 bases and J by 1 base; unmatched bases: 3.

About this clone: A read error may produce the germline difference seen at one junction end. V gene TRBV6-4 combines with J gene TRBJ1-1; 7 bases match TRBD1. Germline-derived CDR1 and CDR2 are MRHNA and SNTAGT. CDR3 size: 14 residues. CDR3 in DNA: TGTGCCAGTAGTGAACAGGGGCGTAGCACTGAAGCTTTCTTT. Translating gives CASSEQGRSTEAFF.

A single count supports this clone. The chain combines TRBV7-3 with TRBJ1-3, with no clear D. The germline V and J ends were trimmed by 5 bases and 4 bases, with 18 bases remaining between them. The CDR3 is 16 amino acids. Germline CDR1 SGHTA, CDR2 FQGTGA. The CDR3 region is CASSPPPGPKGNTIYF. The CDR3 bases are TGTGCCAGCAGCCCCCCTCCCGGCCCTAAGGGAAACACCATATATTTT.

The CDR3 nucleotides read TGTGCCAGCAGAACAGCCCTAGACTATGGCTACACCTTC. Translation gives CASRTALDYGYTF. This chain uses TRBV6-1 with TRBJ1-2; D is uncertain. This CDR3 has 13 amino acids. V lost 6 bases and J 3 bases, leaving 11 bases between the germline ends. The germline gives CDR1 MNHNS, CDR2 SASEGT.

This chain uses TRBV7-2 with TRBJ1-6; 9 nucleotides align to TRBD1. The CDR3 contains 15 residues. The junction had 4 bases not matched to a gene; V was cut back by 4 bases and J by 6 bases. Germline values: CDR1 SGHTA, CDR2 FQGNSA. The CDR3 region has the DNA TGTGCCAGCAGCTCAGCGGGACAGGGTAATTCACCCCTCCACTTT. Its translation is CASSSAGQGNSPLHF.

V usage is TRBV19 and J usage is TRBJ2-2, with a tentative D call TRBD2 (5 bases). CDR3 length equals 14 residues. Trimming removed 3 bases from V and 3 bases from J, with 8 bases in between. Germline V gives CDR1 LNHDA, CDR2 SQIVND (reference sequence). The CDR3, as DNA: TGTGCCAGTAGTATCAGCGGAGACACCGGGGAGCTGTTTTTT. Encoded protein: CASSISGDTGELFF.

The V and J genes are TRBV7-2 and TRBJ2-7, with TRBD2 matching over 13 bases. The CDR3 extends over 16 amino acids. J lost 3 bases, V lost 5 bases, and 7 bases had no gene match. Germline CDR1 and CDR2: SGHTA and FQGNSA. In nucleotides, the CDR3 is TGTGCCAGCAGCAGACTAGCGGGGGGTGCATTCTACGAGCAGTACTTC. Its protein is CASSRLAGGAFYEQYF.

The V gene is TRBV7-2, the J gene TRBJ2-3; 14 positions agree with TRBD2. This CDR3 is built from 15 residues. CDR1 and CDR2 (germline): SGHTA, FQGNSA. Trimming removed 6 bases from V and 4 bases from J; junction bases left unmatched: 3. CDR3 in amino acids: CASRRLAGGADTQYF. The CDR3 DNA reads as TGTGCCAGCAGGAGACTAGCGGGGGGGGCAGATACGCAGTATTTT.

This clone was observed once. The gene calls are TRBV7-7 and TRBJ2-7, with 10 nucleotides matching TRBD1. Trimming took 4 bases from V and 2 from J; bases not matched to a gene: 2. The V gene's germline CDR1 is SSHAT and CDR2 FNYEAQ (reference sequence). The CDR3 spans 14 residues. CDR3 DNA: TGTGCCAGCAGCTCCGGGACAGGGGCCTACGAGCAGTACTTC. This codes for CASSSGTGAYEQYF.

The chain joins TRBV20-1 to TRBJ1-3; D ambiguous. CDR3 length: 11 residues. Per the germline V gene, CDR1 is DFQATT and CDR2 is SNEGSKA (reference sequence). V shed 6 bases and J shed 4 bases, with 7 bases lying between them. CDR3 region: CSASRGNTIYF. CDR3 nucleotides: TGCAGTGCGTCCCGAGGAAACACCATATATTTT.

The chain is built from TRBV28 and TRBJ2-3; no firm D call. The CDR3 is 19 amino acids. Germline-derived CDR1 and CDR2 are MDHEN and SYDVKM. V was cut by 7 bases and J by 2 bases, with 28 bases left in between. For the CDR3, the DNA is TGTGCCAGCAAGAATACCCCCGGACGGGCAGGCTCCAACACAGATACGCAGTATTTT. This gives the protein CASKNTPGRAGSNTDTQYF.

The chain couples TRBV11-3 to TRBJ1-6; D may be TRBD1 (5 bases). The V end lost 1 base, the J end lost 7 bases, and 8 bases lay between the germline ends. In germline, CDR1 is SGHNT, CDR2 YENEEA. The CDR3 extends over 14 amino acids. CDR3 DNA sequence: TGTGCCAGCAGCTTAGGGGGACCAAATTCACCCCTCCACTTT. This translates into CASSLGGPNSPLHF.

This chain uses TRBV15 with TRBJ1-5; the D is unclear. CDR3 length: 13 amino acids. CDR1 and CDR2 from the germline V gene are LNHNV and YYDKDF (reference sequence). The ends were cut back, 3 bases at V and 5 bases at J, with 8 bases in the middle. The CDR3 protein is CATSSEGYQPQHF. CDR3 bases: TGTGCCACCAGCAGTGAGGGATATCAGCCCCAGCATTTT.

DNA of the CDR3: TGTGCCAGCAGTAAGGGACAGGACAGAAACACCATATATTTT. Protein: CASSKGQDRNTIYF. This rearrangement joins TRBV6-6 to TRBJ1-3, with 8 bases identical to TRBD1. Germline V gene data show CDR1 as MNHNY and CDR2 as SVGAGI (reference sequence). The CDR3 totals 14 residues. Trimming took 5 bases from V and 5 from J; bases not matched to a gene: 5.

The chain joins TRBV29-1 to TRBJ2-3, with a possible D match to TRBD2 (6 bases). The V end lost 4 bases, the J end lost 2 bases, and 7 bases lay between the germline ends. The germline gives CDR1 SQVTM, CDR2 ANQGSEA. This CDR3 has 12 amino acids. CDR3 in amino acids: CSVAGDTDTQYF. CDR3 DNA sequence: TGCAGCGTTGCGGGGGACACAGATACGCAGTATTTT.

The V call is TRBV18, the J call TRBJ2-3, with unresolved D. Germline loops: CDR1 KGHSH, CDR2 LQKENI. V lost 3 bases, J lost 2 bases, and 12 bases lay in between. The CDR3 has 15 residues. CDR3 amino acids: CASSPETLDTDTQYF. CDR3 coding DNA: TGTGCCAGCTCACCGGAGACACTTGACACAGATACGCAGTATTTT.